This TCR beta chain was sequenced in a study of graft-versus-host responses after intestinal transplantation. Study-wide findings and caveats: Those patients showing graft-donor T cell macrochimerism displayed high graft-versus-host to host-versus-graft clonal ratios in allografts. Early declines in HvG clones that occurred post-transplant were associated with peak circulating GvH clone levels.

Comment on this clone: As yet, its antigen is unknown. Other DNA sequences in this specimen translate into the identical CDR3.

Assay used: immunoSEQ multiplex PCR; TCRdb lists only in-frame clones, some missing. The sample consists of about 100,000 clones, more than 85% of them appearing once. The material sequenced was unstimulated CD4+ T cells sorted from spleen or lymph node cells, taken before transplant. This receptor was identified in a human donor who was the organ donor for an intestinal transplant.

The CDR3 DNA sequence: TGTGCCAGCAGTTACTCCAGGGGGCCCTACGAGCAGTACTTC. Its translation: CASSYSRGPYEQYF. The rearrangement joins TRBV6-5 to TRBJ2-7; TRBD1 matches 8 bases. Looked up from germline, CDR1 is MNHEY and CDR2 is SVGAGI. This CDR3 is 14 amino acids long. V shed 0 bases, J shed 2 bases, and the junction held 0 bases outside the gene matches.